Listed here is a single T cell receptor beta chain. This sample is part of a study of blood T cell repertoires in COVID-19. At the level of the study: Nucleic acid was either cDNA or gDNA, and it came from T cells, B-cell-depleted T cells, or PBMCs.

In the original workflow: From reference gene primer amplification, estimates of nucleated cell counts were derived. Sequenced by immunoSEQ multiplex PCR; TCRdb stores in-frame clones only, minus some. V and J calls and clone size are as listed in that table; D and trimming were resolved from the DNA. The sample consists of fewer than 250,000 clones, approximately 81% of them appearing once. Followed longitudinally, the Seattle patients had been enrolled during active infection. The CDR3 sequence is 17 residues long. The germline V gene encodes CDR1 SGHTA and CDR2 FQGTGA. V lost 5 bases to trimming and J lost 2 bases; unmatched junction nucleotides: 11.

This TCR derives from an elderly woman with COVID-19, enrolled during active disease. The chain carries TRBV7-3 and TRBJ2-7; 11 nucleotides match TRBD2. The sample comprised peripheral blood. The CDR3 DNA is TGTGCCAGCAGCAAATCGGGACTAGCGGTCCTCCCCTACGAGCAGTACTTC. Its protein is CASSKSGLAVLPYEQYF.